Below, 15 T cell receptor beta chains from the same sample are listed, as sequenced in a study of PD-1 blockade in mismatch repair-deficient tumors (dated by TCRdb to about 2017). The receptor library was made with the immunoSEQ multiplex PCR assay. The table was pulled from immuneACCESS by TCRdb, which kept in-frame rearrangements only. Such tables lose some clones; where checked, under half of the loss comes from unresolved V genes, and the rest has no known cause. The sample table lists about 14,000 clones, 86% of them with a count of one. The ten biggest clones cover roughly an eighth of the sample. The intended sense of this specimen's time point label: identical approximately ten-day culture without peptide (control). Antigens for these TCRs are unknown. Source: cells cultured in vitro, taken from a patient treated with pembrolizumab. These receptors all stem from an adult with mismatch repair-deficient cancer.

The rearrangement joins TRBV19 to TRBJ2-3; D is perhaps TRBD2 (7 bases). CDR1 is LNHDA, CDR2 SQIVND, per germline (reference sequence). The V gene lost 6 bases and the J gene lost 3 bases, with 13 bases spanning the gap. This CDR3 region has 14 residues. Written as DNA, the CDR3 is TGTGCCAGTAGGTCTAGGGGGGGAACAGATACGCAGTATTTT. The encoded protein is CASRSRGGTDTQYF.

This clone was detected only a few times. The chain couples TRBV5-6 to TRBJ2-3; D remains unclear. Between the trimmed V and J ends, which lost 2 bases and 2 bases, there was a span of 15 bases. This CDR3 is 16 amino acids long. Germline CDR1 and CDR2: SGHDT and YYEEEE. This chain's CDR3 is CASSFTSVRNTDTQYF. The CDR3 DNA reads as TGTGCCAGCAGCTTCACCTCGGTCCGTAACACAGATACGCAGTATTTT.

J is TRBJ1-4 and V is TRBV27; 9 bases fit TRBD1. This CDR3 has 15 residues. The germline CDR1 and CDR2 sequences are MNHEY and SMNVEV (reference sequence). V trimming: 1 base; J trimming: 8 bases; junction bases outside the gene matches: 5. DNA for the CDR3: TGTGCCAGCAGTTTATACGGGACAGGGAGCGAAAAACTGTTTTTT. It translates to CASSLYGTGSEKLFF.

This sequence joins TRBV5-1 and TRBJ2-1; D may be TRBD2 (5 bases). Germline CDR1 and CDR2: SGHRS and YFSETQ. This CDR3 is 13 amino acids long. V lost 4 bases to trimming and J lost 9 bases, with 14 bases between them. The CDR3 sequence: CASSQMGEGEQFF. The CDR3, as DNA: TGCGCCAGCAGCCAGATGGGAGAGGGTGAGCAGTTCTTC. Together with reference TRBV5-1 and TRBJ2-1, the CDR3 gives the full variable domain: KAGVTQTPRYLIKTRGQQVTLSCSPISGHRSVSWYQQTPGQGLQFLFEYFSETQRNKGNFPGRFSGRQFSNSRSEMNVSTLELGDSALYLCASSQMGEGEQFFGPGTRLTVL.

This chain joins TRBV28 and TRBJ1-1; D is unclear. V shed 4 bases and J shed 4 bases, with 10 bases lying between them. CDR1 and CDR2 (germline): MDHEN, SYDVKM. The CDR3 sequence is 13 residues long. The CDR3 DNA reads as TGTGCCAGCAGTTCCCTCGTTCCCACTGAAGCTTTCTTT. As protein: CASSSLVPTEAFF. Variable domain in full (rest from reference TRBV28 and TRBJ1-1): DVKVTQSSRYLVKRTGEKVFLECVQDMDHENMFWYRQDPGLGLRLIYFSYDVKMKEKGDIPEGYSVSREKKERFSLILESASTNQTSMYLCASSSLVPTEAFFGQGTRLTVV.

The chain is built from TRBV6-1 and TRBJ1-5, with D possibly matching TRBD1 (6 bases). The CDR3 is 13 residues long. Germline CDR1 reads MNHNS; CDR2 reads SASEGT. The ends were cut back, 3 bases at V and 5 bases at J, with 8 bases in the middle. The CDR3 sequence is CASSEGGDQPQHF. For the CDR3, the DNA is TGTGCCAGCAGTGAGGGGGGCGATCAGCCCCAGCATTTT.

V gene TRBV7-6 combines with J gene TRBJ2-7; D gene ambiguous. The CDR3 totals 11 residues. Germline V gives CDR1 SGHVS, CDR2 FNYEAQ. The V end was cut by 4 bases, the J end by 4 bases, with 5 bases between. This chain's CDR3 is CASSSTYEQYF. The CDR3 coding sequence is TGTGCCAGCAGCTCGACTTACGAGCAGTACTTC.

The chain links TRBV2 to TRBJ1-1; D is unresolved. The germline V gene encodes CDR1 SNHLY and CDR2 FYNNEI. The ends were cut back, 8 bases at V and 0 bases at J, with 10 bases in the middle. The CDR3 covers 13 residues. CDR3 sequence: CASLRFLNTEAFF. The CDR3 coding sequence is TGTGCCAGCCTCCGTTTTTTGAACACTGAAGCTTTCTTT.

This rearrangement joins TRBV19 to TRBJ2-7; TRBD2 aligns across 11 bases. From germline, CDR1 is LNHDA and CDR2 SQIVND (reference sequence). With V trimmed by 4 bases and J by 5 bases, 10 bases remained unmatched. The CDR3 consists of 16 residues. DNA of the CDR3: TGTGCCAGTAGTACCCAGCTAGCGGGAGGCAGGAACGAGCAGTACTTC. This sequence encodes CASSTQLAGGRNEQYF.

The chain uses TRBV27 and TRBJ1-1; D not certain. Per the germline V gene, CDR1 is MNHEY and CDR2 is SMNVEV (reference sequence). V lost 9 bases, J lost 5 bases, and 13 bases lay in between. This CDR3 has 12 amino acids. The CDR3 sequence: CASRTFATEAFF. In nucleotides, the CDR3 is TGTGCCAGTAGGACTTTTGCGACTGAAGCTTTCTTT.

This clone appeared a single time. The J gene is TRBJ1-5, the V gene TRBV28; TRBD1 is a possible D gene (5 bases). The V gene lost 5 bases and the J gene lost 7 bases, with 15 bases spanning the gap. Germline V gene sequence: CDR1 MDHEN, CDR2 SYDVKM. This CDR3 region has 14 residues. The CDR3 loop reads CASSMGGWAQPQHF. In DNA, the CDR3 is TGTGCCAGCAGTATGGGGGGTTGGGCACAGCCCCAGCATTTT.

This clone has more than one count but fewer than ten. The chain joins TRBV6-1 to TRBJ1-1; D is unclear. V was pared by 6 bases and J by 0 bases, with 8 bases between. The CDR3 totals 13 residues. The germline V gene has CDR1 MNHNS and CDR2 SASEGT. DNA of the CDR3: TGTGCCAGCAGAGGGAGCATGAACACTGAAGCTTTCTTT. Encoded protein: CASRGSMNTEAFF.

The gene calls are TRBV6-1 and TRBJ1-2, with 9 positions matching TRBD1. V dropped 6 bases and J dropped 12; count of bases not matched to a gene: 14. The germline V gene encodes CDR1 MNHNS and CDR2 SASEGT. The CDR3 consists of 14 residues. The DNA of the CDR3 is TGTGCCAGCAGCTCCTCGGGACAGGGCCCGGCGGACACCTTC. This gives the protein CASSSSGQGPADTF.

This clone has more than one count but fewer than ten. The V gene is TRBV12-5, the J gene TRBJ2-5, with D perhaps matching TRBD1 or TRBD2 (6 bases each). The CDR3 loop spans 14 amino acids. Germline assignment: CDR1 LGHNT and CDR2 FRNRAP. Trimming left V 7 bases short and J 1 base short, with 13 bases between. The CDR3 DNA follows: TGTGCTAGTGTCCGGAGGGGGTTCCAAGAGACCCAGTACTTC. Its protein is CASVRRGFQETQYF.

The rearrangement joins TRBV30 to TRBJ1-5; no reliable D call. The CDR3 contains 13 residues. Germline CDR1 is GTSNPN and CDR2 is SVGIG (reference sequence). V lost 0 bases and J 4 bases, leaving 7 bases between the germline ends. CDR3 sequence (DNA): TGTGCCTGGAGTGTACGATTGAATCAGCCCCAGCATTTT. As protein: CAWSVRLNQPQHF.